This TCR beta chain appears in the sequencing data of a study of T cells after yellow fever vaccination. CDR1 SGHAT and CDR2 FQNNGV come from the germline V gene. CDR3 length: 16 residues. Unmatched junction bases numbered 6, after V lost 1 base and J lost 4 bases. TCRdb reprocessed the 5' RACE reads with MiXCR, giving one entry per CDR3 protein. Of approximately 550,000 distinct CDR3 sequences listed, 19% were seen once; the top ten hold roughly 13%. V is TRBV11-2 and J is TRBJ2-2, with TRBD1 identical over 7 bases. The TCR was taken from a man aged 30 to 39 who received the YFV17D yellow fever vaccine. Sequenced material: PBMCs, taken 15 days after the yellow fever booster vaccination. This chain's CDR3 is CASSLGRDSTTGELFF. Written as DNA, the CDR3 is TGTGCCAGCAGCTTAGGCCGGGACAGCACCACCGGGGAGCTGTTTTTT.